This entry is about one T cell receptor beta chain. Its specificity is unknown. The data derive from a study of T cell responses to AZD1222 COVID-19 vaccine. Overall study: Pooling of second doses given at about 4 or about 12 weeks was done. Study-wide findings and caveats: Seropositive status at baseline applied to only five or six AZD1222 recipients. Donors were mostly white British, more females; clonal diversity possibly underestimated.

This CDR3 has 13 residues. Germline CDR1 reads MNHEY; CDR2 reads SMNVEV (reference sequence). Trimming took off 6 bases at V and 8 bases at J, with 16 bases between the two ends. The method was immunoSEQ multiplex PCR; TCRdb's version includes in-frame clones alone and lacks a portion of them. The sample consists of approximately 120,000 clones, 87% of them appearing once. This TCR came from an adult in good health. The chain combines TRBV27 with TRBJ1-2, with unresolved D. The source material was peripheral blood, sampled on day 0 of AZD1222 vaccination. Here the CDR3 reads CASSPGRVGGYTF. CDR3 DNA sequence: TGTGCCAGCAGCCCAGGACGAGTTGGAGGCTACACCTTC.